This entry is about one T cell receptor beta chain. Antigen specificity is unknown. The sample is drawn from a study of CD8 T cells in ankylosing spondylitis. Study-wide points: A motif in TCR beta, a set of eight highly homologous variants, appeared characteristic of ankylosing spondylitis blood. Disease-linked clones were reportedly significantly enriched in matched ankylosing spondylitis synovial fluid.

Germline lookup yields CDR1 LNHDA and CDR2 SQIVND (reference sequence). This CDR3 comprises 15 residues. The V gene lost 9 bases and the J gene lost 6 bases, with 23 bases spanning the gap. Quantitative 5'-RACE with molecular barcodes produced the TCR beta libraries. In TCRdb, the 5' RACE reads were re-called with MiXCR into one record per CDR3 protein. The sample lists just under 95,000 distinct CDR3 sequences, 8.8% seen once, with about 4.6% in the top ten. The sequenced sample was blood, either unsorted or a sorted T cell fraction (not recorded which). The receptor was isolated from a male donor with ankylosing spondylitis or in good health (not recorded which). This chain links TRBV19 with TRBJ1-1; possibly TRBD1 for D (6 bases). CDR3 in amino acids: CASPPRPQGPPEAFF. DNA of the CDR3: TGTGCCAGCCCCCCTCGCCCTCAGGGGCCCCCTGAAGCTTTCTTT.